The clone carrying this T cell receptor (beta chain) was observed at least ten times. Germline V gene sequence: CDR1 LGHDT, CDR2 YNNKEL (reference sequence). The CDR3 is made up of 13 amino acids. The junction had 4 bases not matched to a gene; V was cut back by 4 bases and J by 7 bases. Through a sample-barcoded 5' primer and a J-beta primer mix, a second PCR was run for 7 to 11 cycles. All cDNA molecules were each tagged by a template-switch adaptor with 12 random nucleotides. Using its own MiXCR run on the 5' RACE reads, TCRdb lists one record per CDR3 protein. The sample comprises hundreds of thousands of distinct CDR3 sequences, approximately 31% of which are singletons, and over 15% rests with the top ten. Every donor contributed 7.5 to 10 milliliters of peripheral blood by blood draw. These data are taken from a study of blood T cells in healthy people across ages.

The sequenced material came from blood. The V and J genes are TRBV3-1 and TRBJ2-4; 7 nucleotides align to TRBD2. The source is an elderly woman in good health. CDR3 nucleotides: TGTGCCAGCAGCCCCTTGGGGGGGAACATTCAGTACTTC. Its translation is CASSPLGGNIQYF.